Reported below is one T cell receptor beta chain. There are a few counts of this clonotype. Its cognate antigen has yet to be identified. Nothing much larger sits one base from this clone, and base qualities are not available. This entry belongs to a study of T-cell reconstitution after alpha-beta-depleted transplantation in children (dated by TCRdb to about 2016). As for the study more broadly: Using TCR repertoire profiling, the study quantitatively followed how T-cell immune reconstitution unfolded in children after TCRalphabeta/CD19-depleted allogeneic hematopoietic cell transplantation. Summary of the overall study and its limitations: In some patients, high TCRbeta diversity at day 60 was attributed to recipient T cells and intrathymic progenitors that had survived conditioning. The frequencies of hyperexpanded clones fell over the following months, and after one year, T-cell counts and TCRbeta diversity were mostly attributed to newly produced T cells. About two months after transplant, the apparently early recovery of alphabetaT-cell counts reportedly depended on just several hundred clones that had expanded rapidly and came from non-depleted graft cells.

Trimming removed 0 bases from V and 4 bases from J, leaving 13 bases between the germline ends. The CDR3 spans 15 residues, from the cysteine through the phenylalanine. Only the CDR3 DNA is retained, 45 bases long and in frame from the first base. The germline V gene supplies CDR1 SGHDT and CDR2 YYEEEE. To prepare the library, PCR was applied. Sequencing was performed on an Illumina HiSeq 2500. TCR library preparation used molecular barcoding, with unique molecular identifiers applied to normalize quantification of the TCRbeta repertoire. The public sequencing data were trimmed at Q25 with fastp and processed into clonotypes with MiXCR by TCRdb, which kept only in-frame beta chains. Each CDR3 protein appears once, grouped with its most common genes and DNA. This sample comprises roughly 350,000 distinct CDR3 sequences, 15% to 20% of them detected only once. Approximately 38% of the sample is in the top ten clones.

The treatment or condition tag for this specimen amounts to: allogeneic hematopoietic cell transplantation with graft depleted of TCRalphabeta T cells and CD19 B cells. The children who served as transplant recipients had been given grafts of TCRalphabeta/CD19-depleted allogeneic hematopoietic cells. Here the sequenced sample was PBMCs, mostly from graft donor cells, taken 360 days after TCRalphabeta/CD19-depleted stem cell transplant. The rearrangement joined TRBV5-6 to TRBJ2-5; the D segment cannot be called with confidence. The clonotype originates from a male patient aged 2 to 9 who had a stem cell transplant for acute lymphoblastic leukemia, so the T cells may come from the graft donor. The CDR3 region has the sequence CASSLGLIVGETQYF. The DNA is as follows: TGTGCCAGCAGCTTGGGACTCATTGTGGGAGAGACCCAGTACTTC.